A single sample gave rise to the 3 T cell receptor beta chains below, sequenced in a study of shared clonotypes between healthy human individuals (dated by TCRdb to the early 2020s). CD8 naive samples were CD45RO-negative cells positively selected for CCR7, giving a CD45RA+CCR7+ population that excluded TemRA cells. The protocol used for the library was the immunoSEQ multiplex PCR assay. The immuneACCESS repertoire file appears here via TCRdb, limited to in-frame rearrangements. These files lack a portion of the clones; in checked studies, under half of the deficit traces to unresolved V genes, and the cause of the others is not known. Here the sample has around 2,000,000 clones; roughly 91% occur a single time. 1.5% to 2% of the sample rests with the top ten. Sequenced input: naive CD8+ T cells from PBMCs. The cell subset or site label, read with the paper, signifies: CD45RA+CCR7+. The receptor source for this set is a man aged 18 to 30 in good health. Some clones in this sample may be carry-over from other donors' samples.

Here the CDR3 reads CASSRRWIAGAQVEQYF. CDR3 nucleotides: TGTGCCAGCAGCCGACGCTGGATAGCTGGGGCCCAGGTCGAGCAGTACTTC. This rearrangement joins TRBV9 to TRBJ2-7; perhaps TRBD1 as D (5 bases). This CDR3 has 17 residues. Between the trimmed V and J ends, which lost 4 bases and 6 bases, there was a span of 26 bases. Germline values: CDR1 SGDLS, CDR2 YYNGEE.

The CDR3 loop reads CASRPSSGRSYEQYF. The CDR3 DNA follows: TGTGCCAGCAGGCCATCTAGCGGGCGCTCCTACGAGCAGTACTTC. The chain uses TRBV6-1 and TRBJ2-7; TRBD2 aligns across 8 bases. The CDR3 is 15 amino acids. Germline CDR1 is MNHNS and CDR2 is SASEGT. With V trimmed by 6 bases and J by 0 bases, 7 bases remained unmatched.

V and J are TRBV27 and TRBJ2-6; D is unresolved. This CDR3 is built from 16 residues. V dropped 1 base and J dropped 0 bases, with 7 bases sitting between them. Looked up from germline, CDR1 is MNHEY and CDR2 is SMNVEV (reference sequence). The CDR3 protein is CASSLLSNSGANVLTF. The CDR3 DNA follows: TGTGCCAGCAGTTTATTATCCAACTCTGGGGCCAACGTCCTGACTTTC.